Listed below are T cell receptor beta chains from one sample, sequenced in a study of OX40 agonist ivuxolimab in advanced cancers. The data were produced by immunoSEQ multiplex PCR, yet TCRdb's version contains in-frame clones alone and is incomplete. The sample carries about 50,000 clones, roughly 89% recorded once. The source material was CD4+ or CD8+ T cells sorted from blood, sampled in a trial of the OX40 agonist ivuxolimab. These receptors originate from an adult with an advanced solid tumor such as melanoma, head and neck, liver or kidney cancer. CDR3s include the opening cysteine and the closing phenylalanine or tryptophan. D genes are given only for firm matches. Clone size is shown for a subset of rows, as once, few, many or a class of expanded clone.

TRBJ2-7,TRBD1,TRBV6-1,NA,CASTTATGGSYEQYF,TGTGCCAGCACTACAGCGACAGGGGGCTCCTACGAGCAGTACTTC
TRBJ1-4,NA,TRBV5-8,once,CASSFGQAATNEKLFF,TGTGCCAGCAGCTTCGGGCAGGCTGCAACTAATGAAAAACTGTTTTTT
TRBJ2-3,NA,TRBV9,NA,CASSVEVLQGLSTDTQYF,TGTGCCAGCAGCGTAGAGGTCCTACAGGGTCTTAGCACAGATACGCAGTATTTT
TRBJ2-1,TRBD2,TRBV2,NA,CASSPTSGGLYNEQFF,TGTGCCAGCAGCCCGACTAGCGGGGGACTGTACAATGAGCAGTTCTTC
TRBJ1-1,TRBD1,TRBV6-1,few,CASREGQGYTEAFF,TGTGCCAGCAGGGAAGGACAGGGATACACTGAAGCTTTCTTT
TRBJ2-6,NA,TRBV19,NA,CASSSVGSGANVLTF,TGTGCCAGTAGCTCTGTAGGCTCTGGGGCCAACGTCCTGACTTTC
TRBJ2-1,NA,TRBV29-1,once,CSVVQAGNEQFF,TGCAGCGTTGTACAGGCGGGCAATGAGCAGTTCTTC
TRBJ2-7,NA,TRBV5-6,once,CASSKDLSWREQYF,TGTGCCAGCAGCAAGGACCTCAGCTGGCGCGAGCAGTACTTC
TRBJ2-5,NA,TRBV11-2,NA,CASSLDGGTQYF,TGTGCCAGCAGCTTAGACGGAGGGACCCAGTACTTC
TRBJ2-3,NA,TRBV5-5,NA,CASSLLGDSTDTQYF,TGTGCCAGCAGCTTGTTAGGGGACAGCACAGATACGCAGTATTTT
TRBJ2-2,NA,TRBV27,once,CASSPSTANTGELFF,TGTGCCAGCAGTCCATCGACAGCGAACACCGGGGAGCTGTTTTTT
TRBJ2-3,NA,TRBV5-6,NA,CASSYIQIRADTQYF,TGTGCCAGCAGCTACATACAGATAAGAGCAGATACGCAGTATTTT
TRBJ2-2,NA,TRBV6-1,NA,CASSVENRVNTGELFF,TGTGCCAGCAGTGTGGAAAACAGGGTGAACACCGGGGAGCTGTTTTTT
TRBJ1-3,NA,TRBV18,NA,CASSLSGSSGNTIYF,TGTGCCAGCTCACTCTCCGGGAGCTCTGGAAACACCATATATTTT
TRBJ1-6,TRBD1,TRBV9,NA,CASSVAGQGESSPLHF,TGTGCCAGCAGCGTAGCGGGACAGGGGGAATCTTCACCCCTCCACTTT
TRBJ2-5,NA,TRBV4-1,few,CASSRLPQETQYF,TGCGCCAGCAGCCGACTACCCCAAGAGACCCAGTACTTC
TRBJ1-3,NA,TRBV10-3,NA,CAISESTTGSSGNTIYF,TGTGCCATCAGTGAGTCTACGACAGGCAGCTCTGGAAACACCATATATTTT
TRBJ2-5,TRBD2,TRBV5-1,NA,CASSLGSLAGPQETQYF,TGCGCCAGCAGCTTGGGGTCACTAGCGGGGCCACAAGAGACCCAGTACTTC
TRBJ1-1,NA,TRBV5-8,NA,CASSFPFRSGRNTEAFF,TGTGCCAGCAGCTTTCCGTTCAGGTCAGGGCGGAACACTGAAGCTTTCTTT
TRBJ2-5,TRBD2,TRBV7-8,NA,CASSFGTSGGGETQYF,TGTGCCAGCAGCTTCGGGACTAGCGGGGGCGGAGAGACCCAGTACTTC
TRBJ1-2,NA,TRBV29-1,NA,CSVVPVWGNGYTF,TGCAGCGTTGTACCAGTATGGGGCAATGGCTACACCTTC
TRBJ1-1,NA,TRBV19,NA,CASSRLGGGRTEAFF,TGTGCCAGTAGTCGACTCGGTGGAGGGCGCACTGAAGCTTTCTTT
TRBJ2-5,TRBD1,TRBV9,NA,CASSSDRPGETQYF,TGTGCCAGCAGCTCGGACAGGCCAGGGGAGACCCAGTACTTC
TRBJ2-7,NA,TRBV11-3,once,CASSLASRLYEQYF,TGTGCCAGCAGCTTAGCCAGTCGCCTCTACGAGCAGTACTTC
TRBJ2-3,TRBD1,TRBV28,NA,CASSLGTGRDYSTDTQYF,TGTGCCAGCAGTTTGGGGACAGGGCGGGATTATAGCACAGATACGCAGTATTTT
TRBJ2-7,TRBD1,TRBV6-6,NA,CASSSPGQPLEQYF,TGTGCCAGCAGTTCTCCGGGACAGCCGCTTGAGCAGTACTTC
TRBJ2-2,NA,TRBV10-2,NA,CASSDRRSFGGGELFF,TGCGCCAGCAGTGACCGACGGTCTTTCGGGGGCGGGGAGCTGTTTTTT
TRBJ2-2,NA,TRBV19,NA,CASSIWAGGTGELFF,TGTGCCAGTAGTATTTGGGCTGGGGGGACCGGGGAGCTGTTTTTT
TRBJ1-4,NA,TRBV28,NA,CATSQPRTSTNEKLFF,TGTGCCACCAGTCAGCCTCGGACATCAACTAATGAAAAACTGTTTTTT
TRBJ1-1,NA,TRBV5-1,few,CASSMNTEAFF,TGCGCCAGCAGCATGAACACTGAAGCTTTCTTT
TRBJ2-7,TRBD1,TRBV5-1,NA,CASSSRQGSSYEQYF,TGCGCCAGCAGCTCTAGACAGGGGAGCTCCTACGAGCAGTACTTC
TRBJ1-4,TRBD1,TRBV18,few,CASSPAMRDRNEKLFF,TGTGCCAGCTCACCGGCCATGAGGGACAGAAATGAAAAACTGTTTTTT
TRBJ2-7,NA,TRBV6-1,NA,CASRFVSGYEQYF,TGTGCCAGCAGATTCGTAAGTGGCTACGAGCAGTACTTC
TRBJ1-1,NA,TRBV5-5,once,CASSLTEDTEAFF,TGTGCCAGCAGCTTGACGGAAGACACTGAAGCTTTCTTT
TRBJ1-1,NA,TRBV30,NA,CAWSVQGVNTEAFF,TGTGCCTGGAGTGTACAAGGGGTAAACACTGAAGCTTTCTTT
TRBJ2-2,NA,TRBV11-3,NA,CASSGLRTGELFF,TGTGCCAGCAGCGGCCTTAGGACCGGGGAGCTGTTTTTT
TRBJ2-7,NA,TRBV28,NA,CASSSGRIYEQYF,TGTGCCAGCAGTTCCGGACGGATCTACGAGCAGTACTTC
TRBJ1-5,TRBD1,TRBV29-1,few,CSAGQPNQPQHF,TGCAGCGCGGGACAGCCCAATCAGCCCCAGCATTTT
TRBJ2-5,NA,TRBV7-3,NA,CASSLEGYQTQYF,TGTGCCAGCAGCTTGGAGGGGTATCAGACCCAGTACTTC